This paragraph covers one TCR beta chain sequence. Its specificity is not known. The protocol was immunoSEQ multiplex PCR, while the TCRdb copy is restricted to in-frame clones and leaves out a portion. The table records around 33,000 clones, around 88% of them present only once. Repeated repertoire sampling spanned the course of chemoradiotherapy. This entry belongs to a study of chemoradiotherapy in HPV16-positive cancers. This CDR3 is 14 amino acids long. Germline trimming cut 5 bases from V and 5 bases from J; bases unmatched to any gene: 8. Germline CDR1 reads SGDLS; CDR2 reads YYNGEE. Whole-study results and caveats: The functional HPV-specific definition rests on just two HPV16-positive patients. Non-HPV-specific T cells did not expand in tumors during treatment, whereas candidate HPV-specific clones and E7-related motifs did.

Sequenced here: blood, sampled from a patient who underwent chemoradiotherapy. This clonotype originated in a human donor with HPV-associated anogenital cancer. The chain is built from TRBV9 and TRBJ2-3; 7 bases agree with TRBD1. CDR3 bases: TGTGCCAGCAGTCGGGACAGCGAGGGAGATACGCAGTATTTT. This encodes CASSRDSEGDTQYF.